This paragraph reports one T cell receptor beta chain. Its antigen remains unknown. CDR3 length: 16 residues. Germline V CDR1 and CDR2: SGHVS, FQNEAQ. The ends lost 5 bases at V and 5 bases at J; junction bases unmatched: 13. This specimen belongs to a study of shared clonotypes between healthy human individuals. Regarding the study as a whole: The study found roughly 5% of naive CD4 clonotypes shared across several donors. In contrast to clonotypes shared by all four donors, non-shared clonotypes had lower generation probabilities.

The data were produced by immunoSEQ multiplex PCR, yet TCRdb's version contains in-frame clones alone and is incomplete. Seen here are more than 2,000,000 clones, approximately 93% observed once, and the top ten hold approximately 0.4%. The sample taken for sequencing was naive CD4+ T cells from PBMCs. The subset here: CD45RA+ positively selected. The receptor was derived from a man between 18 and 29 years old in good health. Some clones in this sample may be carry-over from other donors' samples. The chain links TRBV7-8 to TRBJ2-5; 8 bases are shared with TRBD2. The CDR3 is CASSPRDSGKRETQYF. CDR3 in DNA: TGTGCCAGCAGCCCCCGTGATAGCGGGAAACGTGAGACCCAGTACTTC.